The 29 T cell receptor beta chains below were found in one sample sequenced in a study of OX40 agonist ivuxolimab in advanced cancers. Only in-frame clones appear in the TCRdb table, and some are missing; sequencing was by immunoSEQ multiplex PCR. Among approximately 80,000 clones listed, around 87% were seen once. Here the sequenced sample was CD4+ or CD8+ T cells sorted from blood, taken in a trial of the OX40 agonist ivuxolimab. The origin of the receptors is an adult with an advanced solid tumor such as melanoma, head and neck, liver or kidney cancer.

The chain couples TRBV5-4 to TRBJ1-3; D might be TRBD1 (5 bases). Germline lookup yields CDR1 SGHNT and CDR2 YYREEE (reference sequence). This CDR3 region has 15 residues. V was pared by 6 bases and J by 2 bases, with 15 bases between. The CDR3 coding sequence is TGTGCCAGCACCGACCGGCGGGGGGCTGGAAACACCATATATTTT. Encoded protein: CASTDRRGAGNTIYF.

V gene TRBV20-1 combines with J gene TRBJ2-5, with D unclear. The germline gives CDR1 DFQATT, CDR2 SNEGSKA (reference sequence). The V and J ends lost 5 bases and 5 bases respectively, with 6 bases between them. The CDR3 runs to 10 residues. In DNA form, the CDR3 reads TGCAGTGCTCTCTGGGAGACCCAGTACTTC. This translates into CSALWETQYF.

The chain couples TRBV7-6 to TRBJ1-4, with D unresolved. Germline V gene lookup returns CDR1 SGHVS and CDR2 FNYEAQ. This CDR3 is 13 amino acids long. V was cut by 8 bases and J by 5 bases, with 12 bases left in between. CDR3 DNA sequence: TGTGCCAGCGGAAAAATAGGGAATGAAAAACTGTTTTTT. This codes for CASGKIGNEKLFF.

The chain joins TRBV5-4 to TRBJ2-3; D gene unclear. Trimming removed 9 bases from V and 4 bases from J, with 18 bases in between. The CDR3 sequence is 14 residues long. Germline values: CDR1 SGHNT, CDR2 YYREEE (reference sequence). The CDR3 spells CATRADPISDTQYF. The CDR3 DNA sequence: TGTGCCACCCGGGCTGACCCGATTTCAGATACGCAGTATTTT.

V is TRBV7-2 and J is TRBJ2-5; 7 bases are shared with TRBD1. This CDR3 region has 13 residues. Germline V gene sequence: CDR1 SGHTA, CDR2 FQGNSA. The CDR3 sequence: CASRRQGGETQYF. CDR3 nucleotide sequence: TGTGCGAGTCGGAGACAGGGTGGAGAGACCCAGTACTTC.

Here the CDR3 DNA reads TGTGCCAGCTCACCAGCGACGGATCTAGCCAAAAACATTCAGTACTTC. It encodes CASSPATDLAKNIQYF. The rearrangement links TRBV18 to TRBJ2-4; no definite D call. The CDR3 sequence is 16 residues long. Germline loops: CDR1 KGHSH, CDR2 LQKENI. V lost 2 bases and J lost 0, with 11 bases in between.

To note about this clone: Within the sample, other DNA sequences also encode this same CDR3. This chain joins TRBV6-5 and TRBJ1-1; D is perhaps TRBD1 (6 bases). V was shortened by 3 bases and J by 5 bases, with 10 bases between the two germline ends. The CDR3 sequence is 13 residues long. Germline CDR1 MNHEY, CDR2 SVGAGI. In DNA form, the CDR3 reads TGTGCCAGCAGTTATGTAGGGGGGACTGAAGCTTTCTTT. Its translation is CASSYVGGTEAFF.

The J gene is TRBJ1-5, the V gene TRBV6-1; D gene unclear. The CDR3 has 10 amino acids. CDR1 and CDR2 from the germline V gene are MNHNS and SASEGT. Trimming cost V 8 bases and J 7 bases, with 6 bases left between them. Here the CDR3 DNA reads TGTGCCAGCGCGGACCAGCCCCAGCATTTT. Translating gives CASADQPQHF.

The chain employs TRBV7-9 and TRBJ1-3, with D possibly TRBD1 on 6 matching bases. The CDR3 loop spans 15 amino acids. V was clipped by 5 bases and J by 3 bases, with 14 bases between them. Germline values: CDR1 SEHNR, CDR2 FQNEAQ (reference sequence). This CDR3 reads CASSLGRTDGNTIYF. Here the CDR3 DNA reads TGTGCCAGCAGCCTAGGGCGGACAGATGGAAACACCATATATTTT.

The chain links TRBV28 to TRBJ2-7, with 9 bases lining up with TRBD1. Germline assignment: CDR1 MDHEN and CDR2 SYDVKM. With V trimmed by 0 bases and J by 3 bases, 3 bases remained unmatched. This CDR3 is built from 15 residues. CDR3 sequence: CASSLWGQGHYEQYF. CDR3 DNA sequence: TGTGCCAGCAGTTTATGGGGACAGGGACACTACGAGCAGTACTTC.

The V gene is TRBV29-1, the J gene TRBJ2-1; TRBD2 aligns across 7 bases. Germline values: CDR1 SQVTM, CDR2 ANQGSEA. The junction had 11 bases not matched to a gene; V was cut back by 1 base and J by 5 bases. This CDR3 region has 16 residues. CDR3 nucleotides: TGCAGCGTTGAAGGGGCGGGAGTGGGAAAACACAATGAGCAGTTCTTC. Amino acids: CSVEGAGVGKHNEQFF.

The genes are TRBV7-2 and TRBJ2-3; 7 bases are shared with TRBD2. J was trimmed by 1 base and V by 1 base; bases with no gene match: 5. The CDR3 sequence is 16 residues long. CDR1 SGHTA and CDR2 FQGNSA come from the germline V gene. CDR3 protein: CASSLVLADRTDTQYF. For the CDR3, the DNA is TGTGCCAGCAGCTTAGTTCTAGCGGATCGCACAGATACGCAGTATTTT.

The chain employs TRBV5-1 and TRBJ1-1; a possible D gene is TRBD1 (6 bases). Germline V gene lookup returns CDR1 SGHRS and CDR2 YFSETQ. This CDR3 has 12 amino acids. The germline V and J ends were trimmed by 8 bases and 8 bases, with 16 bases remaining between them. The chain's CDR3 is CASKSGEGEAFF. CDR3 in DNA: TGCGCCAGTAAATCAGGGGAAGGCGAAGCTTTCTTT.

This chain connects TRBV6-1 to TRBJ1-1; D may be TRBD1 (5 bases). This CDR3 is built from 14 residues. The germline gives CDR1 MNHNS, CDR2 SASEGT. Deletions cut 7 bases from V and 3 bases from J, with 15 bases between. CDR3 coding DNA: TGTGCCAGCACCCCGTACAGGCCGGACACTGAAGCTTTCTTT. It is translated as CASTPYRPDTEAFF.

This rearrangement joins TRBV29-1 to TRBJ2-1; 10 bases map to TRBD1. Per germline, CDR1 SQVTM and CDR2 ANQGSEA. The V gene end was trimmed by 8 bases and the J gene end by 3 bases; junction bases not matched to a gene: 7. This CDR3 comprises 14 residues. This chain's CDR3 is CSSSGTGVYNEQFF. The CDR3 bases are TGCAGCTCCTCCGGGACAGGGGTCTACAATGAGCAGTTCTTC.

This clone appeared a few times. The chain recombines TRBV5-1 with TRBJ2-1; TRBD2 matches at 9 bases. Germline loops: CDR1 SGHRS, CDR2 YFSETQ. This CDR3 contains 16 residues. The ends lost 4 bases at V and 7 bases at J; junction bases unmatched: 12. CDR3 DNA sequence: TGCGCCAGCAGCGGGGTAGCGGGAGATTCTGAGAATGAGCAGTTCTTC. It is translated as CASSGVAGDSENEQFF.

Comment on this clone: The same CDR3 arises from other DNA sequences in this sample as well. The rearrangement joins TRBV5-1 to TRBJ1-3; D ambiguous. Looked up from germline, CDR1 is SGHRS and CDR2 is YFSETQ. V shed 0 bases and J shed 2 bases, with 6 bases lying between them. CDR3 length equals 14 residues. The CDR3 region has the DNA TGCGCCAGCAGCTTGGGTGGTACTGGAAACACCATATATTTT. It specifies CASSLGGTGNTIYF.

This rearrangement joins TRBV15 to TRBJ2-7; D may correspond to TRBD1 or TRBD2 (6 bases each). Trimming stripped 1 base from V and 5 bases from J, with 18 bases between. The CDR3 has 16 residues. Per germline, CDR1 LNHNV and CDR2 YYDKDF (reference sequence). The CDR3 DNA sequence: TGTGCCACCAGCAGAGCCAGGGGACTCTCCGCCAACGAGCAGTACTTC. This encodes CATSRARGLSANEQYF.

CDR3 sequence reads: CASSEGGGTDTQYF. DNA of the CDR3: TGTGCCAGCAGTGAGGGTGGGGGCACAGATACGCAGTATTTT. The gene calls are TRBV25-1 and TRBJ2-3; no firm D call. This CDR3 comprises 14 residues. Trimming removed 3 bases from V and 1 base from J, with 8 bases in between. In germline, CDR1 is MGHDK, CDR2 SYGVNS.

The gene calls are TRBV7-9 and TRBJ1-1; possibly TRBD1 for D (5 bases). The CDR3 contains 14 residues. Germline CDR1 is SEHNR and CDR2 is FQNEAQ (reference sequence). V was trimmed by 5 bases and J by 1 base, leaving 11 bases between them. The CDR3 protein is CASSPRGGNTEAFF. The DNA for the CDR3 is TGTGCCAGCAGCCCCCGGGGGGGGAACACTGAAGCTTTCTTT.

The J gene is TRBJ2-5, the V gene TRBV7-9; 10 bases agree with TRBD2. From germline, CDR1 is SEHNR and CDR2 FQNEAQ (reference sequence). With V trimmed by 6 bases and J by 1 base, 2 bases remained unmatched. The CDR3 loop spans 14 amino acids. CDR3 DNA: TGTGCCAGCAGACCTAGCGGGAGCCAAGAGACCCAGTACTTC. Its translation: CASRPSGSQETQYF.

The V call is TRBV7-2, the J call TRBJ2-7; TRBD1 aligns across 9 bases. J was trimmed by 6 bases and V by 5 bases; bases with no gene match: 11. CDR1 is SGHTA, CDR2 FQGNSA, per germline. The CDR3 length is 15 residues. As DNA, the CDR3 is TGTGCCAGCAGCCCGTCGGGACAGGGCCTCCTCGAGCAGTACTTC. Its translation is CASSPSGQGLLEQYF.

The rearrangement links TRBV5-5 to TRBJ2-7; D not certain. V lost 3 bases and J lost 0, with 7 bases in between. The CDR3 is made up of 13 amino acids. Germline CDR1 SGHKS, CDR2 YYEKEE (reference sequence). CDR3 DNA: TGTGCCAGCAGCTGGAGTAGCTCCTACGAGCAGTACTTC. Translation: CASSWSSSYEQYF. Complete variable domain (other parts from reference TRBV5-5 and TRBJ2-7): DAGVTQSPTHLIKTRGQQVTLRCSPISGHKSVSWYQQVLGQGPQFIFQYYEKEERGRGNFPDRFSARQFPNYSSELNVNALLLGDSALYLCASSWSSSYEQYFGPGTRLTVT.

The chain carries TRBV7-2 and TRBJ2-5, with no clear D. V gave up 5 bases and J gave up 4 bases, with 20 bases separating them. CDR3 size: 16 residues. CDR1 is SGHTA, CDR2 FQGNSA, per germline. The CDR3 here is CASSPLGFSTIETQYF. The CDR3 nucleotides are TGTGCCAGCAGCCCTTTGGGCTTCAGTACGATAGAGACCCAGTACTTC.

The chain combines TRBV5-6 with TRBJ2-1; 13 bases match TRBD2. Germline values: CDR1 SGHDT, CDR2 YYEEEE. CDR3 length: 17 amino acids. The ends lost 4 bases at V and 3 bases at J; junction bases unmatched: 7. The chain's CDR3 is CASSARTSGSFYNEQFF. CDR3 nucleotides: TGTGCCAGCAGCGCAAGGACTAGCGGGAGTTTCTACAATGAGCAGTTCTTC. The whole variable domain, remainder taken from reference TRBV5-6 and TRBJ2-1, is DAGVTQSPTHLIKTRGQQVTLRCSPKSGHDTVSWYQQALGQGPQFIFQYYEEEERQRGNFPDRFSGHQFPNYSSELNVNALLLGDSALYLCASSARTSGSFYNEQFFGPGTRLTVL.

The chain combines TRBV5-1 with TRBJ2-3, with 8 positions matching TRBD1. In germline, CDR1 is SGHRS, CDR2 YFSETQ. The V gene end was trimmed by 0 bases and the J gene end by 2 bases; junction bases not matched to a gene: 2. The CDR3 is 15 amino acids. CDR3 nucleotide sequence: TGCGCCAGCAGCTTGGCGACAGGGGACACAGATACGCAGTATTTT. It is translated as CASSLATGDTDTQYF.

The chain uses TRBV27 and TRBJ2-7; TRBD2 might be the D (5 bases). The CDR3 length is 18 residues. V lost 3 bases and J lost 3, with 24 bases in between. Germline V gene lookup returns CDR1 MNHEY and CDR2 SMNVEV (reference sequence). This chain's CDR3 is CASSLVGAGLSSYYEQYF. The CDR3 DNA reads TGTGCCAGCAGTTTGGTGGGAGCCGGGTTGAGTTCGTACTACGAGCAGTACTTC.

This clone was counted once. This rearrangement joins TRBV2 to TRBJ2-7; 7 positions match TRBD2. J was trimmed by 1 base and V by 8 bases; bases with no gene match: 11. Germline V lookup: CDR1 SNHLY, CDR2 FYNNEI. The CDR3 spans 15 residues. The CDR3 sequence: CASGGGLGRSYEQYF. CDR3 DNA: TGTGCCAGCGGGGGAGGACTAGGCAGATCCTACGAGCAGTACTTC.

The V and J genes are TRBV29-1 and TRBJ2-3; 10 positions agree with TRBD1. CDR1 is SQVTM, CDR2 ANQGSEA, per germline. V lost 5 bases, J lost 5 bases, and 10 bases stayed unmatched. The CDR3 contains 15 residues. In DNA form, the CDR3 reads TGCAGCGTTACTGCCGGGACAGGGGTAAAAGATACGCAGTATTTT. This encodes CSVTAGTGVKDTQYF.